Listed below are T cell receptor beta chains from one sample, sequenced in a study of siplizumab effects on memory and regulatory T cells. Sequencing used immunoSEQ multiplex PCR; TCRdb keeps in-frame clones, though not all of them. The data hold some 100,000 clones, with approximately 91% observed a single time. Sequenced sample: CD4+ T cells sorted from blood. These receptors were obtained from a human donor in good health. Some clones in this sample may be carry-over from other donors' samples. Each CDR3 is given with its conserved first and last residue. The D gene is left open where the match is weak. Rows may omit the clone size; those that give it use once, few, many or a size class.

j_gene: TRBJ2-5; d_gene: .; abundance: .; v_gene: TRBV6-6; len: 14; CDR3nt: TGTGCCAGCAGATCTAATTTCCTCGGAGAGACCCAGTACTTC; CDR3aa: CASRSNFLGETQYF
j_gene: TRBJ2-7; d_gene: .; abundance: .; v_gene: TRBV28; len: 12; CDR3nt: TGTGCCAGCAGTTTTCGGCAAGCGGTGGAGTACTTC; CDR3aa: CASSFRQAVEYF
j_gene: TRBJ2-5; d_gene: .; abundance: .; v_gene: TRBV2; len: 13; CDR3nt: TGTGCCAGCAGTGAATCCCAGTTAGAGACCCAGTACTTC; CDR3aa: CASSESQLETQYF
j_gene: TRBJ2-1; d_gene: TRBD2; abundance: .; v_gene: TRBV5-1; len: 16; CDR3nt: TGCGCCAGCAGCTTGATCGCCGGACTAGCGGGCATTGAGCAGTTCTTC; CDR3aa: CASSLIAGLAGIEQFF
j_gene: TRBJ2-3; d_gene: .; abundance: .; v_gene: TRBV18; len: 16; CDR3nt: TGTGCCAGCTCACCACCGAAGGCTGCTGGCACAGATACGCAGTATTTT; CDR3aa: CASSPPKAAGTDTQYF
j_gene: TRBJ2-7; d_gene: TRBD1; abundance: .; v_gene: TRBV19; len: 14; CDR3nt: TGTGCCAGTAGTCTAACCCGACAGGGCGGGGAGCAGTACTTC; CDR3aa: CASSLTRQGGEQYF
j_gene: TRBJ2-5; d_gene: .; abundance: .; v_gene: TRBV2; len: 15; CDR3nt: TGTGCCAGCATTCGAAGTGGGAGAATCCAAGAGACCCAGTACTTC; CDR3aa: CASIRSGRIQETQYF
j_gene: TRBJ1-2; d_gene: .; abundance: .; v_gene: TRBV10-3; len: 14; CDR3nt: TGTGCCATCAGTGAGTCGAACTACGCGGGTGGCTACACCTTC; CDR3aa: CAISESNYAGGYTF
j_gene: TRBJ2-3; d_gene: TRBD2; abundance: .; v_gene: TRBV5-1; len: 17; CDR3nt: TGCGCCAGCAGCTCCCGGACTAGCGTCTTCTCAGCAGATACGCAGTATTTT; CDR3aa: CASSSRTSVFSADTQYF
j_gene: TRBJ1-5; d_gene: .; abundance: once; v_gene: TRBV6-1; len: 11; CDR3nt: TGTGCCAGCAGTCAAAGACAGCCCCAGCATTTT; CDR3aa: CASSQRQPQHF
j_gene: TRBJ2-5; d_gene: TRBD2; abundance: .; v_gene: TRBV6-5; len: 15; CDR3nt: TGTGCCAGCAGGTCCCTTCTAGCGGACCAAGAGACCCAGTACTTC; CDR3aa: CASRSLLADQETQYF
j_gene: TRBJ1-5; d_gene: .; abundance: .; v_gene: TRBV27; len: 15; CDR3nt: TGTGCCAGCAGTCACACAGGGAGAGGGATCCAGCCCCAGCATTTT; CDR3aa: CASSHTGRGIQPQHF
j_gene: TRBJ2-2; d_gene: .; abundance: .; v_gene: TRBV5-4; len: 17; CDR3nt: TGTGCCAGCAGCCAAGATAAGGTGGGAGAAAACATGAGGGAGCTGTTTTTT; CDR3aa: CASSQDKVGENMRELFF
j_gene: TRBJ2-7; d_gene: .; abundance: .; v_gene: TRBV6-6; len: 13; CDR3nt: TGTGCCAGCAGTTACGGCGGTTACTACGAGCAGTACTTC; CDR3aa: CASSYGGYYEQYF
j_gene: TRBJ2-2; d_gene: TRBD1; abundance: .; v_gene: TRBV19; len: 16; CDR3nt: TGTGCCAGTAGTATTTTCGGGACAGCTAGTACCGGGGAGCTGTTTTTT; CDR3aa: CASSIFGTASTGELFF
j_gene: TRBJ1-2; d_gene: .; abundance: .; v_gene: TRBV18; len: 14; CDR3nt: TGTGCCAGCTCACCGCAGGGCCCCCTCGATGGCTACACCTTC; CDR3aa: CASSPQGPLDGYTF
j_gene: TRBJ1-2; d_gene: TRBD1; abundance: once; v_gene: TRBV4-2; len: 15; CDR3nt: TGTGCCAGCAGCCATACGGGGGGGACAGGGGAGGGCTACACCTTC; CDR3aa: CASSHTGGTGEGYTF
j_gene: TRBJ1-1; d_gene: TRBD1; abundance: .; v_gene: TRBV6-1; len: 15; CDR3nt: TGTGCCAGCAGCCGCGGACAGGGGGCGAACACTGAAGCTTTCTTT; CDR3aa: CASSRGQGANTEAFF
j_gene: TRBJ1-4; d_gene: .; abundance: few; v_gene: TRBV27; len: 15; CDR3nt: TGTGCCAGCAGCCGGGCCGGGGCAACTAATGAAAAACTGTTTTTT; CDR3aa: CASSRAGATNEKLFF
j_gene: TRBJ2-1; d_gene: .; abundance: .; v_gene: TRBV6-1; len: 13; CDR3nt: TGTGCCAGCAGTGAAGGAAGAAGCGCCGAGCAGTTCTTC; CDR3aa: CASSEGRSAEQFF
j_gene: TRBJ1-2; d_gene: .; abundance: .; v_gene: TRBV6-6; len: 14; CDR3nt: TGTGCCAGCAGTTACTCGACGGCCAGCTATGGCTACACCTTC; CDR3aa: CASSYSTASYGYTF
j_gene: TRBJ2-3; d_gene: .; abundance: once; v_gene: TRBV5-1; len: 15; CDR3nt: TGCGCCAGCAGCTCGGGACTGGAGGGCATAGATACGCAGTATTTT; CDR3aa: CASSSGLEGIDTQYF
j_gene: TRBJ1-1; d_gene: .; abundance: .; v_gene: TRBV5-1; len: 14; CDR3nt: TGCGCCAGCAGCTTGGAGGTATACAGGCCTGAAGCTTTCTTT; CDR3aa: CASSLEVYRPEAFF
j_gene: TRBJ2-3; d_gene: .; abundance: .; v_gene: TRBV28; len: 15; CDR3nt: TGTGCCAGCAGTACTAGGGATGGGTATACAGATACGCAGTATTTT; CDR3aa: CASSTRDGYTDTQYF
j_gene: TRBJ2-7; d_gene: TRBD2; abundance: .; v_gene: TRBV6-5; len: 14; CDR3nt: TGTGCCAGCAGAGAAAGCGGGAGCTCGTACGAGCAGTACTTC; CDR3aa: CASRESGSSYEQYF
j_gene: TRBJ2-1; d_gene: .; abundance: .; v_gene: TRBV5-4; len: 13; CDR3nt: TGTGCCAGCAGCTTCGGACCTAACAATGAGCAGTTCTTC; CDR3aa: CASSFGPNNEQFF
j_gene: TRBJ2-5; d_gene: .; abundance: .; v_gene: TRBV4-1; len: 12; CDR3nt: TGCGCCAGCAGCCCCAGGGGGGGGACCCAGTACTTC; CDR3aa: CASSPRGGTQYF
j_gene: TRBJ1-3; d_gene: TRBD1; abundance: once; v_gene: TRBV7-9; len: 14; CDR3nt: TGTGCCAGCAGCTACGGACAGGACGGAAACACCATATATTTT; CDR3aa: CASSYGQDGNTIYF
j_gene: TRBJ2-5; d_gene: .; abundance: .; v_gene: TRBV4-1; len: 13; CDR3nt: TGCGCCAGCAGCCAGACCCCCACGGGGACCCAGTACTTC; CDR3aa: CASSQTPTGTQYF
j_gene: TRBJ1-4; d_gene: .; abundance: .; v_gene: TRBV18; len: 15; CDR3nt: TGTGCCAGCTTACCGGACGGGTCTGGGGATGAAAAACTGTTTTTT; CDR3aa: CASLPDGSGDEKLFF
j_gene: TRBJ2-5; d_gene: TRBD2; abundance: .; v_gene: TRBV30; len: 17; CDR3nt: TGTGCCTGGAGTGTAGGAGGACTAGCGGGGCCTCAAGAGACCCAGTACTTC; CDR3aa: CAWSVGGLAGPQETQYF
j_gene: TRBJ2-3; d_gene: TRBD2; abundance: .; v_gene: TRBV5-1; len: 15; CDR3nt: TGCGCCAGCAAAGAATCGGGAGGGCCTGGAGATACGCAGTATTTT; CDR3aa: CASKESGGPGDTQYF
j_gene: TRBJ2-3; d_gene: .; abundance: .; v_gene: TRBV27; len: 16; CDR3nt: TGTGCCAGCAGTTCCAGGACTGCCCGAAACCCAGATACGCAGTATTTT; CDR3aa: CASSSRTARNPDTQYF
j_gene: TRBJ1-5; d_gene: .; abundance: once; v_gene: TRBV5-3; len: 17; CDR3nt: TGTGCCATAGACCGGGACCTCACTCTTTATGGCAATCAGCCCCAGCATTTT; CDR3aa: CAIDRDLTLYGNQPQHF
j_gene: TRBJ1-3; d_gene: TRBD1; abundance: .; v_gene: TRBV28; len: 17; CDR3nt: TGTGCCAGCAGGCAAAACAGGGGGCGCATTTCGATGGACACCATATATTTT; CDR3aa: CASRQNRGRISMDTIYF
j_gene: TRBJ2-3; d_gene: .; abundance: .; v_gene: TRBV7-3; len: 15; CDR3nt: TGTGCCAGCAGCTTGGGGGCGGGCGGCACAGATACGCAGTATTTT; CDR3aa: CASSLGAGGTDTQYF
j_gene: TRBJ2-7; d_gene: .; abundance: .; v_gene: TRBV19; len: 13; CDR3nt: TGTGCCAGTAGTATTCTGGTTTCCTACGAGCAGTACTTC; CDR3aa: CASSILVSYEQYF
j_gene: TRBJ1-2; d_gene: TRBD1; abundance: .; v_gene: TRBV4-1; len: 15; CDR3nt: TGCGCCAGCAGCCAAGGGGGGACAGTTAACTATGGCTACACCTTC; CDR3aa: CASSQGGTVNYGYTF
j_gene: TRBJ1-2; d_gene: .; abundance: .; v_gene: TRBV25-1; len: 13; CDR3nt: TGTGCCAGCAGTGAGGGGGATAACTATGGCTACACCTTC; CDR3aa: CASSEGDNYGYTF
j_gene: TRBJ2-7; d_gene: .; abundance: .; v_gene: TRBV6-1; len: 12; CDR3nt: TGTGCCAGCAGCCTATCTAGGAACGAGCAGTACTTC; CDR3aa: CASSLSRNEQYF
j_gene: TRBJ2-4; d_gene: .; abundance: once; v_gene: TRBV19; len: 15; CDR3nt: TGTGCCAGTAGTATTCGAGGCCAGGGGAGGGACATTCAGTACTTC; CDR3aa: CASSIRGQGRDIQYF
j_gene: TRBJ1-1; d_gene: .; abundance: .; v_gene: TRBV28; len: 14; CDR3nt: TGTGCCAGCAGTCCAACGAGTAAGAACACTGAAGCTTTCTTT; CDR3aa: CASSPTSKNTEAFF
j_gene: TRBJ2-7; d_gene: .; abundance: .; v_gene: TRBV19; len: 14; CDR3nt: TGTGCCAGTAGTATAGGCACCGACTCCTACGAGCAGTACTTC; CDR3aa: CASSIGTDSYEQYF
j_gene: TRBJ1-2; d_gene: .; abundance: .; v_gene: TRBV28; len: 13; CDR3nt: TGTGCCAGCAGTTTATCAGGGCCTGGTGGCTACACCTTC; CDR3aa: CASSLSGPGGYTF
j_gene: TRBJ1-1; d_gene: .; abundance: .; v_gene: TRBV4-1; len: 15; CDR3nt: TGCGCCAGCAGCCAAGATAGTCGGGGGAACACTGAAGCTTTCTTT; CDR3aa: CASSQDSRGNTEAFF
j_gene: TRBJ1-2; d_gene: .; abundance: .; v_gene: TRBV7-9; len: 15; CDR3nt: TGTGCCAGCAGCTTAGCGAGCGACAGTAACTATGGCTACACCTTC; CDR3aa: CASSLASDSNYGYTF
j_gene: TRBJ2-3; d_gene: .; abundance: .; v_gene: TRBV7-3; len: 14; CDR3nt: TGTGCCAGCAGCTTTAAGCAGGTCACAGATACGCAGTATTTT; CDR3aa: CASSFKQVTDTQYF
j_gene: TRBJ2-7; d_gene: TRBD2; abundance: .; v_gene: TRBV27; len: 14; CDR3nt: TGTGCCAGCAGAGGTAGCGGGAGGGGCTACGAGCAGTACTTC; CDR3aa: CASRGSGRGYEQYF
j_gene: TRBJ2-7; d_gene: TRBD2; abundance: .; v_gene: TRBV18; len: 14; CDR3nt: TGTGCCAGCTCACCTAGCGGGATACCCTACGAGCAGTACTTC; CDR3aa: CASSPSGIPYEQYF
j_gene: TRBJ2-1; d_gene: .; abundance: few; v_gene: TRBV5-6; len: 11; CDR3nt: TGTGCCAGCATCCTTTACAATGAGCAGTTCTTC; CDR3aa: CASILYNEQFF
j_gene: TRBJ2-1; d_gene: .; abundance: .; v_gene: TRBV2; len: 15; CDR3nt: TGTGCCAGCAGTGTTGCCAGGACCGACTACAATGAGCAGTTCTTC; CDR3aa: CASSVARTDYNEQFF
j_gene: TRBJ1-2; d_gene: TRBD1; abundance: .; v_gene: TRBV7-9; len: 15; CDR3nt: TGTGCCAGCAGCGTATCCGGGACAGGGGGCTTTGGCTACACCTTC; CDR3aa: CASSVSGTGGFGYTF
j_gene: TRBJ1-5; d_gene: TRBD1; abundance: once; v_gene: TRBV7-8; len: 15; CDR3nt: TGTGCCAGCAGCTTACGACAGGGAAACAATCAGCCCCAGCATTTT; CDR3aa: CASSLRQGNNQPQHF
j_gene: TRBJ1-5; d_gene: TRBD1; abundance: .; v_gene: TRBV6-5; len: 14; CDR3nt: TGTGCCAGCAGCCCCAGGACAGGGTTTCAGCCCCAGCATTTT; CDR3aa: CASSPRTGFQPQHF
j_gene: TRBJ2-1; d_gene: TRBD2; abundance: .; v_gene: TRBV5-1; len: 14; CDR3nt: TGCGCCAGCAGCTCGGGACTAACGGGTAATGAGCAGTTCTTC; CDR3aa: CASSSGLTGNEQFF
j_gene: TRBJ1-5; d_gene: .; abundance: .; v_gene: TRBV19; len: 15; CDR3nt: TGTGCCAGTAGTCCAAGCCCAGGAGGCAAGCAGCCCCAGCATTTT; CDR3aa: CASSPSPGGKQPQHF
j_gene: TRBJ1-1; d_gene: .; abundance: .; v_gene: TRBV7-9; len: 14; CDR3nt: TGTGCCAGCAGCTTAGCAGGGGGAGCCACTGAAGCTTTCTTT; CDR3aa: CASSLAGGATEAFF
j_gene: TRBJ2-3; d_gene: .; abundance: .; v_gene: TRBV11-3; len: 15; CDR3nt: TGTGCCAGCAGCTCCGAGGGGGGCGCGCCAGATACGCAGTATTTT; CDR3aa: CASSSEGGAPDTQYF
j_gene: TRBJ2-3; d_gene: .; abundance: .; v_gene: TRBV7-6; len: 15; CDR3nt: TGTGCCAGCAGCTCTAAGGGGGGGCAGACAGATACGCAGTATTTT; CDR3aa: CASSSKGGQTDTQYF